This entry is about one T cell receptor beta chain. The antigen it binds to is not known. Base-call qualities are not available, and no considerably larger clone is one nucleotide away. From V the trimming removes 3 bases and from J it removes 1 base, while the gene matches leave 19 bases of the junction unaccounted for. The CDR3 runs 20 residues from the cysteine to the phenylalanine. Only the CDR3 region is kept as DNA, spanning 60 bases read in frame from base 1. The germline V gene (reference sequence) sets CDR1 to LNHNV and CDR2 to YYDKDF. Explained via the paper, the time point label denotes: baseline before first vaccination. The vaccinee samples were drawn from two UK trials, COV001 and COV002, one of which was a single-blind randomized controlled phase 2/3 trial testing AZD1222 (ChAdOx1 nCoV-19) in healthy adults. For TCRbeta chain sequencing, PBMC samples from trial participants were taken at day 0 and at day 28 after the second dose.

The CDR3 regions of human TCRbeta chains were analyzed by immunosequencing. In the authors' own workflow: Repertoire TCRs were matched against a reference library of SARS-CoV-2-specific TCRs generated with the MIRA antigen-specificity platform. Breadth was defined as the fraction of unique TCRs that were SARS-CoV-2-associated. Depth was defined as the fraction of total T cells that were SARS-CoV-2-associated. Using the MIRA data, each spike-specific TCR was mapped to the spike region that the TCR reacts to and placed in a CD4 or CD8 class. Log10-transformed breadth and depth values were compared by one-way ANOVA with Sidak's multiple comparisons tests. Held by TCRdb, this immuneACCESS table contains in-frame sequences only and omits some clones. Under half of the omission traces to an unresolved V gene where checked; the cause of the rest is unknown. For V, J and clone size, that table is used; D and trimming come from the DNA. The sample data list about 130,000 clones, and around 92% of these were observed just once. About 1.4% of the sample is in the top ten clones.

The entry originates in a study of T cell responses to AZD1222 COVID-19 vaccine (TCRdb year 2021). For context, the study as a whole: AZD1222 recipients with second doses at about 4 weeks or about 12 weeks were pooled, because spike-specific TCR depth and breadth did not differ between schedules. A total of roughly 240 trial participants underwent TCR sequencing, of whom 207 received two doses of AZD1222 and about 25 received two doses of the MenACWY control vaccine. Enrollment into the trials was organized by age into subgroups of 18-55, 56-69 and 70-plus years, and those subgroups contained roughly 150, 30 and 60 TCR-sequenced participants, respectively. Broad study findings and their caveats: Epitopes outside the regions mutated in the B.1.351 and B.1.1.7 variants were reportedly recognized by nearly half of the unique spike-specific TCRs. Because no day 14 peak-response samples were available, the repertoires could be characterized only after the peak T cell response. Conclusions about previously exposed vaccinees are limited because only five to seven AZD1222 recipients were SARS-CoV-2 seropositive at baseline. After two AZD1222 doses, both the breadth and the depth of spike-specific TCRs were significantly higher than at day 0 and than in MenACWY recipients. The vaccine-associated CD4 TCRs covered the entire spike protein, and the dominant responses fell in regions 160-218 and 743-854. Most participants were white British and females outnumbered males, and the authors suggested that clonal diversity may have been underestimated. The 56-69-year group was small, and its depth increase did not reach significance, likely because of low power.

The source is an adult in good health. The sequencing used peripheral blood, collected on day 0 of AZD1222 vaccination. Here the chain combines TRBV15 and TRBJ1-1, and TRBD1 aligns with 8 junction nucleotides. The nucleotides read TGTGCCACCAGCAGGGGCTGGGGCAGGGGGCGCTTGAAGGAGAACACTGAAGCTTTCTTT. It specifies CATSRGWGRGRLKENTEAFF. Here the CDR3 is joined to the reference TRBV15 and TRBJ1-1 genes, and the full variable domain is: DAMVIQNPRYQVTQFGKPVTLSCSQTLNHNVMYWYQQKSSQAPKLLFHYYDKDFNNEADTPDNFQSRRPNTSFCFLDIRSPGLGDTAMYLCATSRGWGRGRLKENTEAFFGQGTRLTVV.